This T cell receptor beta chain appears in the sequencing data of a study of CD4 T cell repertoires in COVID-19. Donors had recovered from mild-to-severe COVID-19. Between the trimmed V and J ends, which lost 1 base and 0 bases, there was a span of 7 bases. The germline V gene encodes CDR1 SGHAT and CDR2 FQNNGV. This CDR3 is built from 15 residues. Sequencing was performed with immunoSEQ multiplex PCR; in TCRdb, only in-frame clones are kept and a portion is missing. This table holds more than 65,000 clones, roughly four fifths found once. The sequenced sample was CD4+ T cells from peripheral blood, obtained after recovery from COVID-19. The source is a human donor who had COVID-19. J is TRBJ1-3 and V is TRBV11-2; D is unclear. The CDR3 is CASSLGGVSGNTIYF. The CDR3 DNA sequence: TGTGCCAGCAGCTTAGGCGGGGTCTCTGGAAACACCATATATTTT.